This record concerns one TCR beta chain sequence. What it binds is unknown. All of the isolated RNA was reverse transcribed, so expressed TCRB transcripts were sequenced. Here immunoSEQ multiplex PCR was the method, and the copy in TCRdb shows in-frame clones only, minus some. The sample contains under 300,000 clones, 20% of which appear only once. The V gene end was trimmed by 1 base and the J gene end by 4 bases; junction bases not matched to a gene: 0. Germline CDR1 is SNHLY and CDR2 is FYNNEI. The CDR3 covers 14 residues. This entry comes from a study of beta chain features in type 1 diabetes. For the study at large: There was similarity between patients and healthy donors in age, gender and cell yields. Overall study results and limits: Type 1 diabetes patients showed a moderate but significant shortening of TCRB CDR3s in all four CD4+ subsets. The cDNA sequencing approach could over-represent high-TCR-expressing cells. Lower insertion and higher deletion counts appeared at VDJ junctions in type 1 diabetes patients.

The TCR originated in a woman aged 35 to 49 with type 1 diabetes. The chain joins TRBV2 to TRBJ1-3; TRBD1 aligns across 8 bases. Sequenced input: naive CD4+ T cells from blood. The CDR3 sequence is CASSEGTGGNTIYF. CDR3 nucleotides: TGTGCCAGCAGTGAAGGGACAGGGGGAAACACCATATATTTT.